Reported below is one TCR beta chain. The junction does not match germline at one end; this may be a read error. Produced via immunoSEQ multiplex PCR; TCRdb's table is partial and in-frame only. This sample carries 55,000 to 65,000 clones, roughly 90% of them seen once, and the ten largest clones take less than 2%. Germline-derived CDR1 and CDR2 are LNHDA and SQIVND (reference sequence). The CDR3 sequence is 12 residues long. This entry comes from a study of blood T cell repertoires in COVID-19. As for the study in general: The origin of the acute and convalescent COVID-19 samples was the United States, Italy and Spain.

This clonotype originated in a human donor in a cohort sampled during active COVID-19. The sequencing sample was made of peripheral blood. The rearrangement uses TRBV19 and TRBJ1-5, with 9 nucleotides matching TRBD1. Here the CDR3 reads CASRYGTGPLNF. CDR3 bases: TGTGCCAGTAGATATGGGACAGGGCCCCTTAATTTT. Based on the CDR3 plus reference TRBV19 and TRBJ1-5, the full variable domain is DGGITQSPKYLFRKEGQNVTLSCEQNLNHDAMYWYRQDPGQGLRLIYYSQIVNDFQKGDIAEGYSVSREKKESFPLTVTSAQKNPTAFYLCASRYGTGPLNFGDGTRLSIL.